Following are 8 T cell receptor beta chains from one sample sequenced in a study of a mutant IDH1 vaccine in newly diagnosed glioma. The antigens of these receptors remain unknown. Measured with immunoSEQ multiplex PCR; TCRdb has only the in-frame clones, and not every one. Of about 47,000 clones in the sample, more than 70% were seen once. The time point: week 35, safety follow-up. Mutant IDH1 20-mer peptide, at 300 ug, made up each vaccine dose, with topical imiquimod. The sample consisted of PBMCs, taken from a glioma patient whose treatment included an IDH1 peptide vaccine. The origin of the receptors is a woman aged 40 to 50 with glioma.

The count of this clone is one. The CDR3 sequence: CASRVDRQPLYGYTF. The CDR3 bases are TGTGCCAGTAGGGTGGACAGGCAGCCCCTCTATGGCTACACCTTC. The chain combines TRBV19 with TRBJ1-2, with 7 bases identical to TRBD1. V lost 6 bases and J lost 4; bases outside the gene matches: 11. The CDR3 totals 15 residues. Looked up from germline, CDR1 is LNHDA and CDR2 is SQIVND (reference sequence).

The chain couples TRBV2 to TRBJ2-7; TRBD2 aligns across 9 bases. Trimming took 1 base from V and 7 from J; bases not matched to a gene: 23. Germline lookup yields CDR1 SNHLY and CDR2 FYNNEI. The length of the CDR3 is 20 residues. Here the CDR3 DNA reads TGTGCCAGCAGTGAAGGAGGGGCGACTAGCGGTGAACCATTACCGGGTGAGCAGTACTTC. It specifies CASSEGGATSGEPLPGEQYF.

The V call is TRBV2, the J call TRBJ1-2; D is unresolved. Trimming removed 7 bases at V and 1 base at J, with 7 bases between. Germline-derived CDR1 and CDR2 are SNHLY and FYNNEI. This CDR3 has 12 residues. The CDR3 DNA reads as TGTGCCAGCACTAGAAATAACTATGGCTACACCTTC. Translation gives CASTRNNYGYTF.

The chain couples TRBV9 to TRBJ2-1; 8 nucleotides agree with TRBD2. CDR1 is SGDLS, CDR2 YYNGEE, per germline. J lost 8 bases, V lost 3 bases, and 22 bases had no gene match. This CDR3 is 19 amino acids long. The CDR3 loop is CASSETASGGVVGGDEQFF. The CDR3, as DNA: TGTGCCAGCAGCGAAACCGCAAGCGGGGGCGTGGTTGGAGGCGATGAGCAGTTCTTC.

V usage is TRBV14 and J usage is TRBJ1-5, with D hard to call. CDR1 and CDR2 (germline): SGHDN, FVKESK. This CDR3 comprises 15 residues. V was trimmed by 1 base and J by 1 base, leaving 8 bases between them. The CDR3 region is CASSQGIKSNQPQHF. CDR3 DNA sequence: TGTGCCAGCAGCCAAGGCATTAAAAGCAATCAGCCCCAGCATTTT.

This chain connects TRBV4-1 to TRBJ1-1; D ambiguous. The CDR3 loop spans 11 amino acids. The germline gives CDR1 MGHRA, CDR2 YSYEKL. Trimming shortened V by 4 bases and J by 3 bases, and 3 bases separated the two germline ends. The CDR3 sequence: CASSRDTEAFF. DNA for the CDR3: TGCGCCAGCAGCCGGGACACTGAAGCTTTCTTT.

The chain couples TRBV6-1 to TRBJ2-7, with D perhaps TRBD1 (7 bases). The V gene's germline CDR1 is MNHNS and CDR2 SASEGT. CDR3 length: 16 amino acids. V lost 3 bases, J lost 4 bases, and 19 bases lay in between. This CDR3 reads CASSERVAGGPYEQYF. The CDR3 DNA sequence: TGTGCCAGCAGTGAGAGGGTGGCAGGGGGGCCTTACGAGCAGTACTTC.

The rearrangement joins TRBV4-1 to TRBJ2-3; D is undetermined. V was cut by 0 bases and J by 4 bases, with 8 bases left in between. CDR1 and CDR2 from the germline V gene are MGHRA and YSYEKL. The CDR3 consists of 14 residues. CDR3 nucleotide sequence: TGCGCCAGCAGCCAAGATCAGAGCCCAGATACGCAGTATTTT. Encoded protein: CASSQDQSPDTQYF.